The 15 T cell receptor beta chains below all came from one sample that was sequenced in a study of cytomegalovirus exposure and HLA in healthy donors (TCRdb year 2017). Preparation of the library involved the immunoSEQ multiplex PCR assay. For the multiplex PCR, a mixture combining 60 forward primers for TCR Vbeta segments and 13 reverse primers for TCR Jbeta segments was used. Drawn from immuneACCESS, this table holds only the in-frame rearrangements with V and J called that TCRdb kept. Clones are partly lost; checked studies trace under half to an unresolved V gene and leave the rest unexplained. The sample table shows some 160,000 clones, and approximately 82% are seen once. Roughly 6.5% of the sample comes from the top ten. The specimen was PBMCs. These receptor sequences come from a man aged 50-59 years in good health and CMV-seropositive.

V usage is TRBV21-1 and J usage is TRBJ2-5; TRBD2, as called in the table, went unchecked against the DNA. TRBV21-1 is an annotated pseudogene. The CDR3 consists of 16 residues. CDR3 DNA: TGTGCCAGCAGCAAACAGCTAGCGGGAGGATTAGAGACCCAGTACTTC. Its protein is CASSKQLAGGLETQYF.

The genes are TRBV2 and TRBJ1-1, with 7 positions matching TRBD1. J was trimmed by 0 bases and V by 7 bases; bases with no gene match: 11. From germline, CDR1 is SNHLY and CDR2 FYNNEI. The CDR3 has 16 amino acids. The CDR3 sequence is CASTARSGQMNTEAFF. The CDR3 DNA reads as TGTGCCAGCACTGCCCGTTCGGGACAGATGAACACTGAAGCTTTCTTT.

This clone was seen many times. This chain joins TRBV5-6 and TRBJ2-7; D possibly corresponds to TRBD2 (6 bases). There are 16 residues in the CDR3. Trimming shortened V by 0 bases and J by 0 bases, and 13 bases separated the two germline ends. CDR1 SGHDT and CDR2 YYEEEE come from the germline V gene. The CDR3 reads CASSLGLRGDSYEQYF. Here the CDR3 DNA reads TGTGCCAGCAGCTTGGGGCTTCGCGGGGACTCCTACGAGCAGTACTTC. The full variable domain, its missing parts supplied by reference TRBV5-6 and TRBJ2-7, is DAGVTQSPTHLIKTRGQQVTLRCSPKSGHDTVSWYQQALGQGPQFIFQYYEEEERQRGNFPDRFSGHQFPNYSSELNVNALLLGDSALYLCASSLGLRGDSYEQYFGPGTRLTVT.

The rearrangement uses TRBV28 and TRBJ1-4; D remains ambiguous. The germline CDR1 and CDR2 sequences are MDHEN and SYDVKM. Between the trimmed V and J ends, which lost 2 bases and 0 bases, there was a span of 7 bases. The CDR3 is made up of 15 amino acids. CDR3: CASSLAGATNEKLFF. The CDR3 region has the DNA TGTGCCAGCAGTTTAGCCGGAGCAACTAATGAAAAACTGTTTTTT.

The CDR3 is CASTFRGRLGEGTQYF. CDR3 nucleotides: TGTGCCAGCACCTTTAGGGGGAGATTAGGTGAAGGGACCCAGTACTTC. This chain connects TRBV2 to TRBJ2-5; D possibly corresponds to TRBD1 (6 bases). Trimming cost V 7 bases and J 7 bases, with 25 bases left between them. The CDR3 covers 16 residues. Germline lookup yields CDR1 SNHLY and CDR2 FYNNEI.

A few counts support this clone. The chain joins TRBV2 to TRBJ1-1, with 11 nucleotides matching TRBD1. J gave up 4 bases and V 6 bases, and 10 bases lay outside the gene matches. This CDR3 contains 16 residues. The germline gives CDR1 SNHLY, CDR2 FYNNEI. For the CDR3, the DNA is TGTGCCAGCAGCCCAGGACAGGGGGCGGGGAGCACTGAAGCTTTCTTT. Translating it yields CASSPGQGAGSTEAFF.

V usage is TRBV12-2 and J usage is TRBJ2-7; TRBD1 was called by the table and not checked on the DNA. TRBV12-2 is assigned pseudogene status. The CDR3 is 14 amino acids. In nucleotides, the CDR3 is TGTGCAAGTCGCCCCCGGGACAGCGCCTACGAGCAGTACTTC. This gives the protein CASRPRDSAYEQYF.

This clone was observed once. The chain combines TRBV19 with TRBJ1-2; a weak D match, TRBD1 (6 bases). The CDR3 extends over 16 amino acids. The V end lost 1 base, the J end lost 8 bases, and 20 bases lay between the germline ends. Germline CDR1 is LNHDA and CDR2 is SQIVND (reference sequence). The CDR3 protein is CASSIGVGGRRDGYTF. CDR3 bases: TGTGCCAGTAGTATAGGGGTGGGGGGGCGTAGGGACGGCTACACCTTC. Based on the CDR3 plus reference TRBV19 and TRBJ1-2, the full variable domain is DGGITQSPKYLFRKEGQNVTLSCEQNLNHDAMYWYRQDPGQGLRLIYYSQIVNDFQKGDIAEGYSVSREKKESFPLTVTSAQKNPTAFYLCASSIGVGGRRDGYTFGSGTRLTVV.

Only one count was recorded for this clone. The rearrangement links TRBV4-1 to TRBJ2-5; possible D gene TRBD1, 6 bases. This CDR3 has 17 amino acids. The V gene's germline CDR1 is MGHRA and CDR2 YSYEKL. The germline V and J ends were trimmed by 0 bases and 5 bases, with 19 bases remaining between them. In DNA, the CDR3 is TGCGCCAGCAGCCAAGAAAGGGACATCGCCTTGGCCGAGACCCAGTACTTC. Translated, it gives CASSQERDIALAETQYF.

The chain combines TRBV29-1 with TRBJ2-3; 11 bases are shared with TRBD2. Germline CDR1 is SQVTM and CDR2 is ANQGSEA. This CDR3 has 16 amino acids. V dropped 0 bases and J dropped 3; count of bases not matched to a gene: 5. The CDR3 DNA reads TGCAGCGTTGAAGACGGTAGCGGGGGGGAAACAGATACGCAGTATTTT. Amino acids: CSVEDGSGGETDTQYF.

This chain links TRBV7-3 with TRBJ2-7; possible D gene TRBD1, 5 bases. The CDR3 spans 13 residues. Trimming stripped 0 bases from V and 2 bases from J, with 5 bases between. The germline V gene encodes CDR1 SGHTA and CDR2 FQGTGA. The CDR3 sequence: CASSLTGPYEQYF. The CDR3 DNA is TGTGCCAGCAGCTTAACGGGGCCCTACGAGCAGTACTTC.

V gene TRBV9 combines with J gene TRBJ2-2, with 8 positions matching TRBD2. CDR3 length: 15 residues. Per the germline V gene, CDR1 is SGDLS and CDR2 is YYNGEE. The J segment lost 1 base and the V segment lost 3 bases, leaving 2 bases of the junction unmatched. CDR3 region: CASSALAGNTGELFF. CDR3 in DNA: TGTGCCAGCAGCGCCCTAGCGGGGAACACCGGGGAGCTGTTTTTT.

The chain uses TRBV9 and TRBJ2-3; 7 nucleotides match TRBD1. After removal of 4 bases from V and 1 base from J, the junction contained 6 bases not matched to a gene. From germline, CDR1 is SGDLS and CDR2 YYNGEE. This CDR3 comprises 15 residues. CDR3 sequence reads: CASSPRDSRTDTQYF. The CDR3 nucleotides are TGTGCCAGCAGCCCACGGGACAGCCGCACAGATACGCAGTATTTT.

The chain uses TRBV14 and TRBJ1-2; 9 nucleotides agree with TRBD1. This CDR3 region has 14 residues. From germline, CDR1 is SGHDN and CDR2 FVKESK. V dropped 4 bases and J dropped 8; count of bases not matched to a gene: 8. As DNA, the CDR3 is TGTGCCAGCAGCCCCCTGGGACAGGGAACCGGCTACACCTTC. This encodes CASSPLGQGTGYTF.

The V gene is TRBV9, the J gene TRBJ1-4, with D possibly matching TRBD1 (6 bases). The CDR3 has 17 residues. Trimming cost V 3 bases and J 0 bases, with 15 bases left between them. Germline V gene data show CDR1 as SGDLS and CDR2 as YYNGEE. This CDR3 reads CASSDQQGYATNEKLFF. The CDR3 nucleotides read TGTGCCAGCAGCGACCAACAGGGTTACGCAACTAATGAAAAACTGTTTTTT.